This T cell receptor beta chain appears in the sequencing data of a study of blood T cells in healthy people across ages. Study-wide findings and caveats: Diversity figures based on one million T cells were deemed too low.

With a J-beta primer mix and a sample-barcoded 5' primer, a second PCR ran about 7 to 12 cycles. Every molecule of cDNA carried a tag from a template-switch adaptor with 12 random nucleotides. TCRdb itself ran the 5' RACE reads through MiXCR, one entry per CDR3 protein. In the table there are about 780,000 distinct CDR3 sequences, about 47% of which are singletons. This clonotype appeared many times. Its specificity is not known. The CDR3 length is 15 residues. Trimming removed 1 base from V and 4 bases from J, with 11 bases in between. CDR1 is SGHTA, CDR2 FQGTGA, per germline. This chain joins TRBV7-3 and TRBJ2-1; perhaps TRBD2 as D (5 bases). Material for sequencing was blood. The source is a man at least 80 years old in good health. The CDR3 region is CASSLNGERYNEQFF. The DNA for the CDR3 is TGTGCCAGCAGCTTAAACGGGGAGCGGTACAATGAGCAGTTCTTC.